This T cell receptor (beta chain) was retrieved from a study of patients and donors after allogeneic stem cell transplantation. TCRdb redid the calling of the RT-PCR reads with MiXCR, one entry per CDR3 protein. The sample has approximately 200,000 distinct CDR3 sequences, about 37% seen once. The germline CDR1 and CDR2 sequences are SGHRS and YFSETQ. The CDR3 consists of 14 residues. Trimming took 0 bases from V and 1 from J, leaving 2 bases between them. Sequenced input: blood, either unsorted or a sorted T cell fraction (not recorded which). The sequence came from a human donor who was either an allogeneic HSCT recipient or a stem cell or donor lymphocyte infusion donor (not recorded which). It is not recorded whose cells these are; they may come from a transplant donor. This chain uses TRBV5-1 with TRBJ2-6, with unresolved D. Written as DNA, the CDR3 is TGCGCCAGCAGCTTGGCTTCTGGGGCCAACGTCCTGACTTTC. This encodes CASSLASGANVLTF.